Each of the 27 T cell receptor beta chains below was sequenced from the same sample in a study of early T cells in non-severe SARS-CoV-2 infection. One entry per CDR3 protein results from TCRdb running MiXCR on the 5' RACE reads. The repertoire holds roughly 100,000 distinct CDR3 sequences, with about an eighth as singletons. The sample was whole blood. These receptors were collected from an adult who was a healthcare worker with PCR-confirmed SARS-CoV-2 infection or an uninfected control (not recorded which).

The chain joins TRBV5-1 to TRBJ2-6, with D perhaps TRBD1 or TRBD2 (6 bases each). The CDR3 is 18 residues long. V was cut by 0 bases and J by 0 bases, with 13 bases left in between. Germline V gene lookup returns CDR1 SGHRS and CDR2 YFSETQ. The CDR3 reads CASSLAGGHSSGANVLTF. The CDR3 DNA reads TGCGCCAGCAGCTTGGCCGGGGGACACTCCTCTGGGGCCAACGTCCTGACTTTC.

This rearrangement joins TRBV10-1 to TRBJ1-1; D uncertain. Per germline, CDR1 WNHNN and CDR2 SYGVQD (reference sequence). The ends were cut back, 3 bases at V and 3 bases at J, with 11 bases in the middle. The CDR3 totals 14 residues. The CDR3 is CASSETRAHTEAFF. The CDR3 nucleotides read TGCGCCAGCAGTGAAACGAGGGCGCACACTGAAGCTTTCTTT.

The genes are TRBV25-1 and TRBJ2-2; D gene uncertain. From germline, CDR1 is MGHDK and CDR2 SYGVNS. This CDR3 is built from 14 residues. The V end was cut by 1 base, the J end by 1 base, with 4 bases between. The CDR3 reads CASSEFKNTGELFF. The CDR3 nucleotides read TGTGCCAGCAGTGAATTTAAGAACACCGGGGAGCTGTTTTTT.

This clonotype was observed a handful of times. The V call is TRBV11-2, the J call TRBJ2-7, with 11 bases identical to TRBD2. From germline, CDR1 is SGHAT and CDR2 FQNNGV. CDR3 length equals 17 residues. After removal of 0 bases from V and 5 bases from J, the junction contained 9 bases not matched to a gene. CDR3 loop: CASSLERLAGPADEQYF. The CDR3 region has the DNA TGTGCCAGCAGCTTAGAGCGACTAGCGGGACCCGCGGACGAGCAGTACTTC.

The table lists this clonotype with many counts. V is TRBV5-6 and J is TRBJ2-6; D not resolved. This CDR3 is built from 16 residues. V shed 0 bases and J shed 4 bases, with 11 bases lying between them. Per germline, CDR1 SGHDT and CDR2 YYEEEE. This CDR3 is CASSLVWGTGANVLTF. The CDR3 nucleotides are TGTGCCAGCAGCTTGGTGTGGGGTACCGGGGCCAACGTCCTGACTTTC.

The sample holds many counts of this clonotype. The chain has TRBV25-1 and TRBJ2-6; TRBD1 or TRBD2 may be the D gene (5 bases each). Germline CDR1 MGHDK, CDR2 SYGVNS. Trimming left V 1 base short and J 4 bases short, with 8 bases between. The CDR3 sequence is 15 residues long. CDR3 nucleotide sequence: TGTGCCAGCAGTGAATTGGGGGACGGGGCCAACGTCCTGACTTTC. Protein product: CASSELGDGANVLTF.

This clonotype was observed a few times. The chain has TRBV28 and TRBJ1-2, with D perhaps TRBD1 (5 bases). The CDR3 contains 13 residues. V was trimmed by 3 bases and J by 7 bases, leaving 12 bases between them. The germline CDR1 and CDR2 sequences are MDHEN and SYDVKM. The CDR3 DNA reads as TGTGCCAGCAGTTTTATCAGGGACTCTGGCTACACCTTC. This codes for CASSFIRDSGYTF.

In this sample, this clonotype turned up many times. The rearrangement links TRBV29-1 to TRBJ2-3, with D perhaps being TRBD1 or TRBD2 (6 bases each). Germline V CDR1 and CDR2: SQVTM, ANQGSEA. The CDR3 totals 13 residues. CDR3 sequence (DNA): TGCACGGGGGCGGCCCAGGTCGGAGATACGCAGTATTTT. It encodes CTGAAQVGDTQYF.

The sample holds a few counts of this clonotype. The chain joins TRBV18 to TRBJ2-3; no firm D call. Trimming took off 4 bases at V and 0 bases at J, with 5 bases between the two ends. CDR3 length equals 13 residues. CDR1 and CDR2 (germline): KGHSH, LQKENI. The CDR3, as DNA: TGTGCCAGCTCACGGCCTAGCACAGATACGCAGTATTTT. This codes for CASSRPSTDTQYF.

This clonotype has just a few counts. The rearrangement uses TRBV11-2 and TRBJ2-2, with 12 bases aligning to TRBD2. V shed 5 bases and J 1 base; nucleotides not matched to a gene: 5. The CDR3 extends over 17 amino acids. Germline values: CDR1 SGHAT, CDR2 FQNNGV. CDR3 amino acids: CASSPGLAGLNTGELFF. The DNA for the CDR3 is TGTGCCAGCAGCCCTGGACTAGCGGGGTTGAACACCGGGGAGCTGTTTTTT.

This clonotype occurred a few times. The V and J genes are TRBV18 and TRBJ1-5; a possible D gene is TRBD1 (6 bases). CDR1 and CDR2 (germline): KGHSH, LQKENI. CDR3 length: 15 amino acids. Trimming cost V 4 bases and J 2 bases, with 12 bases left between them. The CDR3 is CASSLNREGNQPQHF. The CDR3 DNA reads as TGTGCCAGCTCACTCAACAGGGAGGGCAATCAGCCCCAGCATTTT.

This clonotype was seen a single time. The V gene is TRBV6-5, the J gene TRBJ1-6; D remains unclear. Germline V lookup: CDR1 MNHEY, CDR2 SVGAGI. CDR3 length equals 14 residues. Trimming took 2 bases from V and 5 from J, leaving 7 bases between them. CDR3 sequence: CASSYGGNNSPLHF. CDR3 DNA: TGTGCCAGCAGTTACGGCGGGAATAATTCACCCCTCCACTTT.

This clonotype was counted between two and nine times. The chain is built from TRBV5-1 and TRBJ2-1, with D possibly matching TRBD1 (7 bases). The germline V gene has CDR1 SGHRS and CDR2 YFSETQ. This CDR3 comprises 14 residues. V lost 4 bases and J lost 5, with 13 bases in between. CDR3 residues: CASSGGTENNEQFF. CDR3 bases: TGCGCCAGCAGCGGGGGGACAGAGAACAATGAGCAGTTCTTC.

This sequence joins TRBV5-6 and TRBJ2-5; TRBD2 matches at 7 bases. CDR1 and CDR2 from the germline V gene are SGHDT and YYEEEE. This CDR3 contains 13 residues. V was clipped by 1 base and J by 5 bases; unmatched bases: 2. Here the CDR3 DNA reads TGTGCCAGCAGCTTGCGTAGCGGGGAGACCCAGTACTTC. It translates to CASSLRSGETQYF.

This clonotype was found a few times. The chain recombines TRBV7-9 with TRBJ2-7; 11 nucleotides align to TRBD2. V trimming: 5 bases; J trimming: 5 bases; junction bases outside the gene matches: 17. The CDR3 length is 18 residues. Germline assignment: CDR1 SEHNR and CDR2 FQNEAQ (reference sequence). CDR3 in DNA: TGTGCCAGCAGCCGAGGGGTCAGGCAGACTAGCGGGACCCACGAGCAGTACTTC. It specifies CASSRGVRQTSGTHEQYF.

The table lists this clonotype with many counts. The rearrangement uses TRBV11-2 and TRBJ2-7; D remains unclear. The V and J ends lost 3 bases and 5 bases respectively, with 2 bases between them. CDR1 SGHAT and CDR2 FQNNGV come from the germline V gene. CDR3 length: 10 residues. The CDR3 sequence: CASSFDEQYF. For the CDR3, the DNA is TGTGCCAGCAGCTTTGACGAGCAGTACTTC.

This clonotype was detected ten times or more. J is TRBJ2-1 and V is TRBV27, with 11 bases matching TRBD1. The V gene end was trimmed by 0 bases and the J gene end by 12 bases; junction bases not matched to a gene: 10. Germline loops: CDR1 MNHEY, CDR2 SMNVEV (reference sequence). The CDR3 sequence is 16 residues long. DNA of the CDR3: TGTGCCAGCAGTTTATCAGGACAGGGGGCTTCGATTGGGCAGTTCTTC. Translated, it gives CASSLSGQGASIGQFF.

The V call is TRBV20-1, the J call TRBJ2-7; D gene uncertain. This CDR3 contains 11 residues. Germline assignment: CDR1 DFQATT and CDR2 SNEGSKA (reference sequence). V was cut by 0 bases and J by 6 bases, with 6 bases left in between. DNA for the CDR3: TGCAGTGCTAGAGACTCGGGCGAGCAGTACTTC. Translating it yields CSARDSGEQYF.

This clonotype came up many times. This sequence joins TRBV29-1 and TRBJ1-2; D gene unclear. The V gene lost 4 bases and the J gene lost 0 bases, with 6 bases spanning the gap. The CDR3 extends over 12 amino acids. Germline CDR1 reads SQVTM; CDR2 reads ANQGSEA. CDR3 residues: CSVGGANYGYTF. In DNA, the CDR3 is TGCAGCGTTGGCGGCGCTAACTATGGCTACACCTTC.

This clonotype has more than one count but fewer than ten. The chain carries TRBV5-4 and TRBJ1-1, with no clear D. Germline V gene data show CDR1 as SGHNT and CDR2 as YYREEE (reference sequence). V lost 4 bases, J lost 5 bases, and 15 bases lay in between. The CDR3 length is 14 residues. CDR3 in amino acids: CASSPDLELTEAFF. DNA for the CDR3: TGTGCCAGCAGCCCGGACCTGGAGTTGACTGAAGCTTTCTTT.

Ten or more counts support this clonotype. The V and J genes are TRBV6-6 and TRBJ1-3; TRBD1 agrees at 8 bases. Per germline, CDR1 MNHNY and CDR2 SVGAGI (reference sequence). V lost 1 base and J lost 8; bases outside the gene matches: 7. This CDR3 region has 15 residues. CDR3 loop: CASSYYGTGGDTIYF. CDR3 coding DNA: TGTGCCAGCAGTTACTACGGGACAGGCGGTGACACCATATATTTT.

The chain combines TRBV3-1 with TRBJ2-3; no clear D. Germline lookup yields CDR1 LGHDT and CDR2 YNNKEL (reference sequence). This CDR3 has 18 amino acids. The V end was cut by 4 bases, the J end by 5 bases, with 25 bases between. In DNA, the CDR3 is TGTGCCAGCAGCCGAGTACCCCCCGGCCGGATCACTCTAGATACGCAGTATTTT. Protein sequence: CASSRVPPGRITLDTQYF.

This clonotype came up many times. The chain combines TRBV6-6 with TRBJ2-1; TRBD2 agrees at 16 bases. The CDR3 contains 18 residues. Trimming cost V 6 bases and J 8 bases; bases outside gene matches: 13. Germline lookup yields CDR1 MNHNY and CDR2 SVGAGI (reference sequence). The CDR3 DNA reads as TGTGCCAGCAGGCTTACGGGACTAGCGGGAGGGCCGCGGGATGAGCAGTTCTTC. This gives the protein CASRLTGLAGGPRDEQFF.

The chain has TRBV6-2 or TRBV6-3 and TRBJ2-1; D is undetermined. This CDR3 region has 12 residues. With 5 bases removed from V and 7 bases from J, the gap between germline ends came to 9 bases. Germline assignment: CDR1 MNHEY and CDR2 SVGEGT. In DNA form, the CDR3 reads TGTGCCAGCAGTGCCAGAGGTAATGAGCAGTTCTTC. As protein: CASSARGNEQFF.

This clonotype was detected ten times or more. V is TRBV6-1 and J is TRBJ1-6; D not resolved. The germline V gene has CDR1 MNHNS and CDR2 SASEGT. Trimming took 4 bases from V and 7 from J, leaving 2 bases between them. The CDR3 loop spans 11 amino acids. CDR3 DNA: TGTGCCAGCAGTGGGAATTCACCCCTCCACTTT. Encoded protein: CASSGNSPLHF.

V gene TRBV6-2 or TRBV6-3 combines with J gene TRBJ2-7; 7 bases map to TRBD2. Germline values: CDR1 MNHEY, CDR2 SVGEGT. The CDR3 totals 16 residues. J gave up 5 bases and V 5 bases, and 15 bases lay outside the gene matches. CDR3 sequence reads: CASSPGTTLGGDEQYF. The CDR3 DNA follows: TGTGCCAGCAGTCCCGGGACTACCCTTGGAGGTGACGAGCAGTACTTC.

J is TRBJ2-1 and V is TRBV6-2 or TRBV6-3; tentative D call: TRBD2 (6 bases). The CDR3 extends over 14 amino acids. Between the trimmed V and J ends, which lost 8 bases and 1 base, there was a span of 12 bases. Germline values: CDR1 MNHEY, CDR2 SVGEGT. The CDR3 nucleotides read TGTGCCAGCTCTAGCGACCCGTCCTACAATGAGCAGTTCTTC. Amino acid sequence: CASSSDPSYNEQFF.